The clone carrying this T cell receptor beta chain was seen a handful of times. Its antigen is unknown. These gene names are mouse names. The read falls 4 residues short of the CDR3 end, and the missing part is taken from the germline J gene. Other DNA sequences in the same sample also yield this CDR3. The data were obtained in a study of CD8+ T cells in alopecia areata. Study-wide points: Clonality was higher in lesional than normal scalp, especially in alopecia totalis/universalis. When scalp samples are sequenced, resident alphabeta T cells of normal skin are also captured.

The germline gives CDR1 NSQYPW, CDR2 LRSPGD (reference sequence). The CDR3 totals 14 residues. It was cDNA, reverse transcribed from extracted RNA, that served as the sequencing template. Produced via immunoSEQ multiplex PCR; TCRdb's table is partial and in-frame only. Observed in the sample are more than 250,000 clones, none of them singletons. After pooling, cutaneous lymph node cells were sorted with CD4, CD8alpha, NKG2D, NKG2ACE and other markers. V gene TRBV1 combines with J gene TRBJ2-5, with 12 bases matching TRBD1. The TCR originated in a C3H/HeJ mouse with alopecia areata. MHC haplotype of the mouse line: H2-k. Sequencing was carried out using CD4+ T cells sorted from a lymph node. The sequenced part of the CDR3 DNA is TGCACCTGCAGTGCGGGACAGGGGGCGGAC. Encoded protein: CTCSAGQGAD. The entire CDR3 reads CTCSAGQGADTQYF.